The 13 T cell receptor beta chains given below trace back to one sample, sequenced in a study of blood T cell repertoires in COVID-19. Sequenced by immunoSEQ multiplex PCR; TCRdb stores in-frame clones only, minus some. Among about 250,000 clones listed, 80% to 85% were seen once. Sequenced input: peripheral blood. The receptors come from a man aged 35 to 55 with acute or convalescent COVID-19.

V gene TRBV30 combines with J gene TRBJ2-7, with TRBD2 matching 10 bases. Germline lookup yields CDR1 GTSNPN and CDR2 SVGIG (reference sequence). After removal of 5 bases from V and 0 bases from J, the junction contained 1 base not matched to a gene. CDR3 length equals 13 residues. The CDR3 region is CAWSSGSSYEQYF. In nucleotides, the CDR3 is TGTGCCTGGTCTAGCGGGAGCTCCTACGAGCAGTACTTC.

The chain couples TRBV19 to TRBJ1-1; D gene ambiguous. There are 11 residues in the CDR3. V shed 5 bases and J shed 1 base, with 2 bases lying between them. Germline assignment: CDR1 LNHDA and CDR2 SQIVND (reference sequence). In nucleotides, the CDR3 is TGTGCCAGTAGTCAGAACACTGAAGCTTTCTTT. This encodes CASSQNTEAFF.

CDR3 sequence reads: CASSQQNYGYTF. The DNA of the CDR3 is TGTGCCAGCAGCCAACAGAACTATGGCTACACCTTC. The chain carries TRBV6-2 or TRBV6-3 and TRBJ1-2; D remains ambiguous. Trimming removed 6 bases at V and 2 bases at J, with 7 bases between. The CDR3 has 12 residues. CDR1 MNHEY and CDR2 SVGEGT come from the germline V gene.

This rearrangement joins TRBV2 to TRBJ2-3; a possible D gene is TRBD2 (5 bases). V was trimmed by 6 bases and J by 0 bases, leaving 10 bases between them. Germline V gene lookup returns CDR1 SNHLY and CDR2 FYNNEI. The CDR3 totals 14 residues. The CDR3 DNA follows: TGTGCCAGCAGAAGACTACAAAGCACAGATACGCAGTATTTT. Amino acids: CASRRLQSTDTQYF. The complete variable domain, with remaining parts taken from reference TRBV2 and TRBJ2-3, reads EPEVTQTPSHQVTQMGQEVILRCVPISNHLYFYWYRQILGQKVEFLVSFYNNEISEKSEIFDDQFSVERPDGSNFTLKIRSTKLEDSAMYFCASRRLQSTDTQYFGPGTRLTVL.

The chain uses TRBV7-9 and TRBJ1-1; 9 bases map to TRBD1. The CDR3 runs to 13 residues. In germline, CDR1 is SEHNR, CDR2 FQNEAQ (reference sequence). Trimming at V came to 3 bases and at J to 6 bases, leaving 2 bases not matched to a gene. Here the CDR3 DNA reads TGTGCCAGCAGCTTCGGGGACAGGGCTGAAGCTTTCTTT. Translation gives CASSFGDRAEAFF.

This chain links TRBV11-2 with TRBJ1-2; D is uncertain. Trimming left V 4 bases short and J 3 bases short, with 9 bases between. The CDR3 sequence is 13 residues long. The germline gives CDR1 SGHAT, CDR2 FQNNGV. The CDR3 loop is CASSSQAHYGYTF. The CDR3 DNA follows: TGTGCCAGCAGCTCCCAGGCCCACTATGGCTACACCTTC.

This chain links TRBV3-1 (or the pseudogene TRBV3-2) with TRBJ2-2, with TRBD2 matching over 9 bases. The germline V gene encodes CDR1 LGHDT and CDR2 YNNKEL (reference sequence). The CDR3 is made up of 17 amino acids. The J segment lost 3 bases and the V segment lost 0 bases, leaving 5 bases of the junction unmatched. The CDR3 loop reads CASSQEVIAGDTGELFF. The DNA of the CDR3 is TGTGCCAGCAGCCAAGAGGTGATAGCGGGGGACACCGGGGAGCTGTTTTTT.

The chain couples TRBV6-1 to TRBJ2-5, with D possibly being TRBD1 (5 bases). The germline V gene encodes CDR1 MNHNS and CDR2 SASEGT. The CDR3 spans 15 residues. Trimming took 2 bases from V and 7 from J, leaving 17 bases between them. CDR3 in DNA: TGTGCCAGCAGTGAATTTCTTTATGGGGCAGGGACCCAGTACTTC. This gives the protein CASSEFLYGAGTQYF.

CDR3 amino acids: CASSLDRNYGYTF. The CDR3 coding sequence is TGTGCCAGCAGCCTTGACAGAAACTATGGCTACACCTTC. This chain uses TRBV11-2 with TRBJ1-2; a weak D match, TRBD1 (5 bases). The CDR3 consists of 13 residues. Germline assignment: CDR1 SGHAT and CDR2 FQNNGV. V lost 5 bases to trimming and J lost 2 bases, with 9 bases between them.

The CDR3 loop reads CSVEAGIQYF. CDR3 sequence (DNA): TGCAGCGTTGAGGCGGGGATCCAGTACTTC. This chain joins TRBV29-1 and TRBJ2-5, with a possible D match to TRBD2 (6 bases). Germline V gives CDR1 SQVTM, CDR2 ANQGSEA. The CDR3 has 10 residues. V was trimmed by 3 bases and J by 10 bases, leaving 9 bases between them.

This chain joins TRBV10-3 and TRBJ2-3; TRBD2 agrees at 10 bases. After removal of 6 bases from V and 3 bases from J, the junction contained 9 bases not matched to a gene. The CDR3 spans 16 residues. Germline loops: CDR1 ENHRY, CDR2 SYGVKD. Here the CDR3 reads CAIRASSGSGTDTQYF. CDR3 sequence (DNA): TGTGCCATCAGAGCGTCTAGCGGGAGTGGGACAGATACGCAGTATTTT.

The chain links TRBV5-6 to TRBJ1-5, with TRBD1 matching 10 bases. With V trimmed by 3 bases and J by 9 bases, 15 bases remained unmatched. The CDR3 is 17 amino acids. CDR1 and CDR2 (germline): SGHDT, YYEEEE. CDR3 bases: TGTGCCAGCAGCTATATGCGAGGGACAGGGGTCCAGGGGCCCCAGCATTTT. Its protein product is CASSYMRGTGVQGPQHF.

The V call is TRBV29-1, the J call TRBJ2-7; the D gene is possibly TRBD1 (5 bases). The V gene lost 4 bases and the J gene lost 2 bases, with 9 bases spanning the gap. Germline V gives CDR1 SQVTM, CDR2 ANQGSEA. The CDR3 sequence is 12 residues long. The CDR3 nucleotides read TGCAGCGTTGTGACAGAGACCTACGAGCAGTACTTC. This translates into CSVVTETYEQYF.